This is a list of T cell receptor beta chains from one sample in a study of T cells in Graves' hyperthyroidism and ophthalmopathy. TCRdb redid the calling of the multiplex PCR reads with MiXCR, one entry per CDR3 protein. The sample comprises more than 450,000 distinct CDR3 sequences, 20% of which are singletons, and approximately 50% rests with the top ten. Sequenced material: blood. All receptors come from a man aged 40-49 years with Graves' ophthalmopathy. Both conserved end residues are part of each CDR3. The order of the fields is V gene, J gene, clone size, CDR3 length, D gene, CDR3 protein, CDR3 DNA. D genes are given only for firm matches. A clone size is listed for some rows: how often the clone was seen (once, few, many), or a class if it is expanded.

v_call: TRBV7-2
j_call: TRBJ2-3
clone_size: NA
cdr3_length: 15
d_call: TRBD2
cdr3_aa: CASSTRLAGTDTQYF
cdr3_nt: TGTGCCAGCAGCACCCGACTAGCCGGCACAGATACGCAGTATTTT

v_call: TRBV4-2
j_call: TRBJ2-5
clone_size: few
cdr3_length: 16
d_call: TRBD2
cdr3_aa: CASSPFGREGQETQYF
cdr3_nt: TGTGCCAGCAGCCCATTCGGGCGGGAGGGGCAAGAGACCCAGTACTTC

v_call: TRBV10-3
j_call: TRBJ1-6
clone_size: NA
cdr3_length: 15
d_call: TRBD1
cdr3_aa: CAISDPWDRASPLHF
cdr3_nt: TGTGCCATCAGTGACCCCTGGGACAGGGCTTCACCCCTCCACTTT

v_call: TRBV7-8
j_call: TRBJ2-1
clone_size: NA
cdr3_length: 16
d_call: TRBD2
cdr3_aa: CASSPQAGAVYNEQFF
cdr3_nt: TGTGCCAGCAGCCCTCAAGCGGGAGCGGTCTACAATGAGCAGTTCTTC

v_call: TRBV6-2/TRBV6-3
j_call: TRBJ1-6
clone_size: NA
cdr3_length: 13
d_call: TRBD1
cdr3_aa: CASSWDRGSPLHF
cdr3_nt: TGTGCCAGCAGTTGGGACAGGGGGTCACCCCTCCACTTT

v_call: TRBV7-9
j_call: TRBJ1-2
clone_size: many
cdr3_length: 11
d_call: NA
cdr3_aa: CASSLDYGYTF
cdr3_nt: TGTGCCAGCAGCTTGGACTATGGCTACACCTTC

v_call: TRBV9
j_call: TRBJ2-7
clone_size: NA
cdr3_length: 13
d_call: TRBD1
cdr3_aa: CASSVRTGGEQYF
cdr3_nt: TGTGCCAGCAGCGTAAGGACAGGGGGTGAGCAGTACTTC

v_call: TRBV5-4
j_call: TRBJ2-5
clone_size: NA
cdr3_length: 17
d_call: TRBD2
cdr3_aa: CANRLGLAGQYQETQYF
cdr3_nt: TGTGCCAACAGACTGGGACTAGCGGGACAGTACCAAGAGACCCAGTACTTC

v_call: TRBV9
j_call: TRBJ1-4
clone_size: NA
cdr3_length: 12
d_call: TRBD1
cdr3_aa: CASNSGGEKLFF
cdr3_nt: TGTGCCAGCAACTCAGGGGGTGAAAAACTGTTTTTT

v_call: TRBV9
j_call: TRBJ2-5
clone_size: many
cdr3_length: 15
d_call: TRBD2
cdr3_aa: CASSVGAGAKETQYF
cdr3_nt: TGTGCCAGCAGCGTAGGAGCGGGGGCTAAAGAGACCCAGTACTTC

v_call: TRBV11-1
j_call: TRBJ1-6
clone_size: NA
cdr3_length: 14
d_call: NA
cdr3_aa: CASSPTAGNSPLHF
cdr3_nt: TGTGCCAGCAGCCCGACGGCCGGGAATTCACCCCTCCACTTT

v_call: TRBV20-1
j_call: TRBJ1-6
clone_size: few
cdr3_length: 15
d_call: NA
cdr3_aa: CSARDRGRGNSPLHF
cdr3_nt: TGCAGTGCTAGAGATCGTGGCAGAGGGAATTCACCCCTCCACTTT

v_call: TRBV20-1
j_call: TRBJ2-1
clone_size: many
cdr3_length: 14
d_call: NA
cdr3_aa: CSANPIGRRYEQFF
cdr3_nt: TGCAGTGCTAACCCAATAGGGAGGCGGTATGAGCAGTTCTTC

v_call: TRBV9
j_call: TRBJ2-7
clone_size: NA
cdr3_length: 15
d_call: TRBD2
cdr3_aa: CASSVGASGIYEQYF
cdr3_nt: TGTGCCAGCAGCGTAGGAGCTAGCGGGATTTACGAGCAGTACTTC

v_call: TRBV6-1
j_call: TRBJ1-1
clone_size: NA
cdr3_length: 12
d_call: NA
cdr3_aa: CASSVHPTEAFF
cdr3_nt: TGTGCCAGCAGTGTACATCCCACTGAAGCTTTCTTT

v_call: TRBV19
j_call: TRBJ2-7
clone_size: NA
cdr3_length: 13
d_call: NA
cdr3_aa: CASSRPNTYEQYF
cdr3_nt: TGTGCCAGTAGTCGTCCCAACACCTACGAGCAGTACTTC

v_call: TRBV30
j_call: TRBJ2-1
clone_size: NA
cdr3_length: 16
d_call: NA
cdr3_aa: CAWTKNIGLPYNEQFF
cdr3_nt: TGTGCCTGGACCAAGAACATAGGATTACCCTACAATGAGCAGTTCTTC

v_call: TRBV29-1
j_call: TRBJ1-1
clone_size: NA
cdr3_length: 16
d_call: NA
cdr3_aa: CSVESGREFVGTEAFF
cdr3_nt: TGCAGCGTTGAATCAGGGAGGGAGTTCGTTGGCACTGAAGCTTTCTTT

v_call: TRBV19
j_call: TRBJ2-7
clone_size: few
cdr3_length: 15
d_call: NA
cdr3_aa: CASSKLDSSSYEQYF
cdr3_nt: TGTGCCAGTAGTAAGCTGGACAGCAGCTCCTACGAGCAGTACTTC

v_call: TRBV12-3/TRBV12-4
j_call: TRBJ2-7
clone_size: few
cdr3_length: 15
d_call: TRBD2
cdr3_aa: CASSRGAGGAHEQYF
cdr3_nt: TGTGCCAGCAGTCGCGGGGCGGGAGGTGCCCACGAGCAGTACTTC

v_call: TRBV3-1
j_call: TRBJ2-7
clone_size: few
cdr3_length: 12
d_call: NA
cdr3_aa: CASSQGLGEQYF
cdr3_nt: TGTGCCAGCAGCCAAGGGTTAGGGGAGCAGTACTTC

v_call: TRBV2
j_call: TRBJ2-2
clone_size: many
cdr3_length: 16
d_call: NA
cdr3_aa: CASNAGLTANTGELFF
cdr3_nt: TGTGCCAGCAACGCGGGACTCACTGCGAACACCGGGGAGCTGTTTTTT

v_call: TRBV29-1
j_call: TRBJ2-2
clone_size: NA
cdr3_length: 13
d_call: NA
cdr3_aa: CSVDFRNTGELFF
cdr3_nt: TGCAGCGTTGATTTTAGAAACACCGGGGAGCTGTTTTTT

v_call: TRBV27
j_call: TRBJ1-2
clone_size: NA
cdr3_length: 14
d_call: NA
cdr3_aa: CASRATPGPNGYTF
cdr3_nt: TGTGCCAGCAGAGCAACTCCGGGACCCAATGGCTACACCTTC

v_call: TRBV3-1
j_call: TRBJ2-4
clone_size: few
cdr3_length: 16
d_call: TRBD2
cdr3_aa: CASSPGTSGRRDIQYF
cdr3_nt: TGTGCCAGCAGCCCCGGGACTAGCGGGAGGAGGGACATTCAGTACTTC

v_call: TRBV2
j_call: TRBJ2-3
clone_size: few
cdr3_length: 17
d_call: TRBD1
cdr3_aa: CASTPLRSGGNPDTQYF
cdr3_nt: TGTGCCAGCACCCCGTTGAGGTCAGGGGGCAACCCAGATACGCAGTATTTT

v_call: TRBV12-3/TRBV12-4
j_call: TRBJ1-5
clone_size: many
cdr3_length: 14
d_call: NA
cdr3_aa: CASSLGGNNQPQHF
cdr3_nt: TGTGCCAGCAGTTTAGGAGGGAACAATCAGCCCCAGCATTTT

v_call: TRBV6-1
j_call: TRBJ1-2
clone_size: NA
cdr3_length: 13
d_call: NA
cdr3_aa: CASSDLRAHGYTF
cdr3_nt: TGTGCCAGCAGTGATCTCCGGGCTCATGGCTACACCTTC

v_call: TRBV7-9
j_call: TRBJ2-7
clone_size: many
cdr3_length: 15
d_call: TRBD2
cdr3_aa: CASSLMGLAAYEQYF
cdr3_nt: TGTGCCAGCAGCTTAATGGGACTAGCGGCATACGAGCAGTACTTC

v_call: TRBV20-1
j_call: TRBJ1-4
clone_size: many
cdr3_length: 17
d_call: TRBD1
cdr3_aa: CSARPDRGSLTNEKLFF
cdr3_nt: TGCAGTGCCAGACCAGACAGGGGATCGTTAACTAATGAAAAACTGTTTTTT

v_call: TRBV18
j_call: TRBJ2-7
clone_size: many
cdr3_length: 14
d_call: TRBD1
cdr3_aa: CASSPTGGPNEQYF
cdr3_nt: TGTGCCAGCTCACCCACAGGGGGCCCCAACGAGCAGTACTTC

v_call: TRBV27
j_call: TRBJ2-4
clone_size: few
cdr3_length: 13
d_call: TRBD1
cdr3_aa: CASSLGTGTIQYF
cdr3_nt: TGTGCCAGCAGTTTAGGGACAGGGACCATTCAGTACTTC

v_call: TRBV5-5
j_call: TRBJ1-1
clone_size: NA
cdr3_length: 11
d_call: NA
cdr3_aa: CASGLETEAFF
cdr3_nt: TGCGCCAGCGGGTTAGAGACTGAAGCTTTCTTT

v_call: TRBV4-1
j_call: TRBJ2-1
clone_size: many
cdr3_length: 18
d_call: NA
cdr3_aa: CASSQVDLGFRSYNEQFF
cdr3_nt: TGCGCCAGCAGCCAAGTTGACCTCGGTTTCCGCTCCTACAATGAGCAGTTCTTC

v_call: TRBV5-1
j_call: TRBJ2-7
clone_size: NA
cdr3_length: 16
d_call: NA
cdr3_aa: CASSRLGRGRSYEQYF
cdr3_nt: TGTGCCAGCAGCCGGCTCGGTCGCGGTAGATCCTACGAGCAGTACTTC

v_call: TRBV19
j_call: TRBJ1-1
clone_size: few
cdr3_length: 15
d_call: NA
cdr3_aa: CASIGFRTVNTEAFF
cdr3_nt: TGTGCCAGTATAGGGTTTCGGACGGTGAACACTGAAGCTTTCTTT

v_call: TRBV12-3/TRBV12-4
j_call: TRBJ1-2
clone_size: many
cdr3_length: 12
d_call: NA
cdr3_aa: CASESGAYGYTF
cdr3_nt: TGTGCCAGCGAGTCCGGGGCATATGGCTACACCTTC

v_call: TRBV29-1
j_call: TRBJ2-3
clone_size: NA
cdr3_length: 13
d_call: TRBD1
cdr3_aa: CSGGTGTGDTQYF
cdr3_nt: TGCAGCGGGGGGACAGGGACGGGAGATACGCAGTATTTT

v_call: TRBV6-2/TRBV6-3
j_call: TRBJ2-7
clone_size: few
cdr3_length: 15
d_call: TRBD1
cdr3_aa: CASSPWTGGSYEQYF
cdr3_nt: TGTGCCAGCAGCCCTTGGACAGGGGGCTCCTACGAGCAGTACTTC